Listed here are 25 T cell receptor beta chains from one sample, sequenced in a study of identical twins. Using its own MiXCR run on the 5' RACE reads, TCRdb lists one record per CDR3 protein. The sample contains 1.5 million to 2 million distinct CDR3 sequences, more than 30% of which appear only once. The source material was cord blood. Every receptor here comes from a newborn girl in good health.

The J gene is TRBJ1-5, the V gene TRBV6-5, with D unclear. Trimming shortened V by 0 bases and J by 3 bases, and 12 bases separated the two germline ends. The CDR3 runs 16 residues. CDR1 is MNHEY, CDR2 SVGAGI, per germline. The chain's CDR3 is CASSYSSVGNNQPQHF. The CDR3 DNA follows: TGTGCCAGCAGTTACTCGAGTGTAGGGAACAATCAGCCCCAGCATTTT.

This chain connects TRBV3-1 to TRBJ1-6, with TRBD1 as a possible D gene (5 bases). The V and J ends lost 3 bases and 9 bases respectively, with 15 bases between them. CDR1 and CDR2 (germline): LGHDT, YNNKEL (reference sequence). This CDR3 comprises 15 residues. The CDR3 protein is CASSQAVGAVSPLHF. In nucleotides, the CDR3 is TGTGCCAGCAGCCAGGCCGTAGGGGCGGTTTCACCCCTCCACTTT.

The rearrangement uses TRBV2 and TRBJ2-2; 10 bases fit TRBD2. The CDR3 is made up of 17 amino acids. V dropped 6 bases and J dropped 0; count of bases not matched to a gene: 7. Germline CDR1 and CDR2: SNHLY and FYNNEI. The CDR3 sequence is CASRAGTSVANTGELFF. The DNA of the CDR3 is TGTGCCAGCAGGGCCGGGACTAGCGTCGCGAACACCGGGGAGCTGTTTTTT.

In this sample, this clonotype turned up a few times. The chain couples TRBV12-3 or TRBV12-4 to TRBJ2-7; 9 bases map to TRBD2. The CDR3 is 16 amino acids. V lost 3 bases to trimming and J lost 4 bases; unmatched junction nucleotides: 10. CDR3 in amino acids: CASSFGVSGSLYEQYF. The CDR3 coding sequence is TGTGCCAGCAGTTTCGGTGTTAGCGGGAGCTTGTACGAGCAGTACTTC.

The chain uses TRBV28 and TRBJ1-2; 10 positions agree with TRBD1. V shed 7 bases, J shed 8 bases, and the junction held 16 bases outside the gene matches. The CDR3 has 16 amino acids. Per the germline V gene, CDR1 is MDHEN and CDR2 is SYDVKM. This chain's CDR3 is CASTHSLGTGVGGYTF. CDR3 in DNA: TGTGCCAGCACCCATTCCCTGGGGACAGGGGTGGGGGGCTACACCTTC.

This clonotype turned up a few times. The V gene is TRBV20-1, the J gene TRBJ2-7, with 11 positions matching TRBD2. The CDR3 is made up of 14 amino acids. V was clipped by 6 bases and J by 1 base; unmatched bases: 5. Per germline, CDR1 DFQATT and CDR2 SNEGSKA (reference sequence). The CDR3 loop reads CSAVAGGPSYEQYF. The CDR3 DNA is TGCAGTGCGGTAGCGGGGGGGCCTTCCTACGAGCAGTACTTC.

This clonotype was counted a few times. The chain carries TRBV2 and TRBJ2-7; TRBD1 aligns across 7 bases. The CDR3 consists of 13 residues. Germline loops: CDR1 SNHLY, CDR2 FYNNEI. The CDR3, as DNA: TGTGTGACCAGGGGGTCCCCCGCCTACGAGCAGTACTTC. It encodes CVTRGSPAYEQYF.

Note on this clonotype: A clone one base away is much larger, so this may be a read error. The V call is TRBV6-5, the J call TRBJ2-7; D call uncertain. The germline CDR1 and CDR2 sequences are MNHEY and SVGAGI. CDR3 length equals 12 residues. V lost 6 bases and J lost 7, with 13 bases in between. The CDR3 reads CASRGSDNEQYF. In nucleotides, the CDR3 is TGTGCCAGCAGGGGATCCGACAATGAGCAGTACTTC.

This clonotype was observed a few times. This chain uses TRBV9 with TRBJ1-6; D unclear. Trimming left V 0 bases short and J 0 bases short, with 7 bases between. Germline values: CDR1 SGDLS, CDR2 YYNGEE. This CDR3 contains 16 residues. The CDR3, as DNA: TGTGCCAGCAGCGTAGCTACAAGCTCCTATAATTCACCCCTCCACTTT. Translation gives CASSVATSSYNSPLHF.

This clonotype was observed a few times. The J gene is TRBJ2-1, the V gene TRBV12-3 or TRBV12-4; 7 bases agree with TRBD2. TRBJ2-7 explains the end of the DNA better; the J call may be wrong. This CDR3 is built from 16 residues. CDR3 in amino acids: CASSFGWASGFNEQYF. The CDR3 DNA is TGTGCCAGCAGTTTTGGTTGGGCTAGCGGTTTCAATGAGCAGTACTTC.

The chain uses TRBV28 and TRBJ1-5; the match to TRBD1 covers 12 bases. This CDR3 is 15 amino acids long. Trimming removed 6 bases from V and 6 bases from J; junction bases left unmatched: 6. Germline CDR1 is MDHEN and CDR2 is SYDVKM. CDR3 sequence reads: CASSRGTGGFQPQHF. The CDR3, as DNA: TGTGCCAGCAGCCGGGGGACAGGGGGCTTTCAGCCCCAGCATTTT.

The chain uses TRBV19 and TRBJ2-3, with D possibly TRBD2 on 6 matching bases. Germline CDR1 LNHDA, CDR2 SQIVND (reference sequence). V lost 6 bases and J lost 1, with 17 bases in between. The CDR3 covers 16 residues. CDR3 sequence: CASRSVLGGRTDTQYF. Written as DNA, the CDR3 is TGTGCCAGTAGATCTGTCCTGGGGGGACGCACAGATACGCAGTATTTT.

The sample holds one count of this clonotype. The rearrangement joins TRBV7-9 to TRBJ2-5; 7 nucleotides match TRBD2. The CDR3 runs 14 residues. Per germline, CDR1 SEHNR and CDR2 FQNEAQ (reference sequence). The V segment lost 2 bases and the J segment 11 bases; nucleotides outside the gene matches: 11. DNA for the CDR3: TGTGCCAGCAGCTTAACGTGGGACTACAATGAGCAGTACTTC. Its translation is CASSLTWDYNEQYF. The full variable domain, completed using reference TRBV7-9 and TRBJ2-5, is DTGVSQNPRHKITKRGQNVTFRCDPISEHNRLYWYRQTLGQGPEFLTYFQNEAQLEKSRLLSDRFSAERPKGSFSTLEIQRTEQGDSAMYLCASSLTWDYNEQYFGPGTRLLVL.

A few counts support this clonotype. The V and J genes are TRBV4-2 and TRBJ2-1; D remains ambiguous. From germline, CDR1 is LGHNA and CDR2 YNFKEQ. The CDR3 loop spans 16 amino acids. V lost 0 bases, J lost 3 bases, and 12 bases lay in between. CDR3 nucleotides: TGTGCCAGCAGCCAAGAGTACTTGGCCTACTACAATGAGCAGTTCTTC. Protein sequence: CASSQEYLAYYNEQFF.

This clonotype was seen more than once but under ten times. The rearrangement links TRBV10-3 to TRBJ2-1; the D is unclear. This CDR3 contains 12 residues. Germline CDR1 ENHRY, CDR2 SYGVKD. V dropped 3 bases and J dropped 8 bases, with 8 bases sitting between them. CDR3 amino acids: CAISELPHEQFF. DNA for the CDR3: TGTGCCATCAGTGAACTCCCGCATGAGCAGTTCTTC.

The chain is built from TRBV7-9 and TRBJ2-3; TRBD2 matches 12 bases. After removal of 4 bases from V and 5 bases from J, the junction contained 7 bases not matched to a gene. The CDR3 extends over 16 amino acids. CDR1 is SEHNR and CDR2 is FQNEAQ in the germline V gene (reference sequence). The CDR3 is CASSSGLAGRKDTQYF. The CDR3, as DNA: TGTGCCAGCAGCTCCGGACTAGCGGGAAGGAAAGATACGCAGTATTTT.

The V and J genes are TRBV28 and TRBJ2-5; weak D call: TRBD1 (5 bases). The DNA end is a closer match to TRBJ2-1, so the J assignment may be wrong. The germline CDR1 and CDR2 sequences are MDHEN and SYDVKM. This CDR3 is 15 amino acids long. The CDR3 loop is CASSPLTVYQETQFF. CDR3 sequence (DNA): TGTGCCAGCAGTCCCCTGACAGTGTACCAAGAGACCCAGTTCTTC.

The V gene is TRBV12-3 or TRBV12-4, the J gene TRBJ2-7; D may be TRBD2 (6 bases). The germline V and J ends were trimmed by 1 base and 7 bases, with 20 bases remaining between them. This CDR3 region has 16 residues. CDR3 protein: CASSLGLRGSYNEQYF. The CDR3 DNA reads TGTGCCAGCAGTTTAGGTCTGCGGGGATCCTACAATGAGCAGTACTTC.

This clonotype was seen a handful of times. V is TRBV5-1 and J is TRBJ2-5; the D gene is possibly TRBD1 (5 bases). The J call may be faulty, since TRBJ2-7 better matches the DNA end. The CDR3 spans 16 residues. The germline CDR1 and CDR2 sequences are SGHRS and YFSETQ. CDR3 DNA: TGCGCCAGCAGCTTGGTGGCAGGGAAGTTTCGCTACGAGCAGTACTTC. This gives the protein CASSLVAGKFRYEQYF.

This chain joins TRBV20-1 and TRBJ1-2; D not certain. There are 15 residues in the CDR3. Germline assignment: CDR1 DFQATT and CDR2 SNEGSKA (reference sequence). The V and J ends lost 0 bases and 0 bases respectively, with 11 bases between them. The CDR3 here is CSARDHGVSNYGYTF. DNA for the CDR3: TGCAGTGCTAGAGATCACGGGGTCTCTAACTATGGCTACACCTTC.

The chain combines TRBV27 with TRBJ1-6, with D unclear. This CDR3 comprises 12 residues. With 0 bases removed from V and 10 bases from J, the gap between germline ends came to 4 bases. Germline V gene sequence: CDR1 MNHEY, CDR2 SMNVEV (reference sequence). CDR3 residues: CASSLSRSPLHF. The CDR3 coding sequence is TGTGCCAGCAGTTTATCAAGATCACCCCTCCACTTT.

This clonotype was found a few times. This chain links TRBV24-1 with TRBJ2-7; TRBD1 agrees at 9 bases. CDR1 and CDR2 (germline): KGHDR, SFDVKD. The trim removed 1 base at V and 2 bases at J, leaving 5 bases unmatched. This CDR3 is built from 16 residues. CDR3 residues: CATSDFRGQGTYEQYF. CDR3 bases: TGTGCCACCAGTGATTTTCGGGGACAGGGTACCTACGAGCAGTACTTC.

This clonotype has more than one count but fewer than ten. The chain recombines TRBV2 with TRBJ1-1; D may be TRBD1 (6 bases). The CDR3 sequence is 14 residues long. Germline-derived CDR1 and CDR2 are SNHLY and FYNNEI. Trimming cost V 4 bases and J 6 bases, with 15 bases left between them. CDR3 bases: TGTGCCAGCAGTGCCTGGGGGGGCAGAGCTGAAGCTTTCTTT. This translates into CASSAWGGRAEAFF.

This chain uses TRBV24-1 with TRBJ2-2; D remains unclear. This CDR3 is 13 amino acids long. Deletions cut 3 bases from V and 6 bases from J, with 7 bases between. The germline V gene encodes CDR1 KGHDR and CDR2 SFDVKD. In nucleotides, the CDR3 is TGTGCCACCAGTGATAATTTGTCCGGGGAGCTGTTTTTT. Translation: CATSDNLSGELFF.

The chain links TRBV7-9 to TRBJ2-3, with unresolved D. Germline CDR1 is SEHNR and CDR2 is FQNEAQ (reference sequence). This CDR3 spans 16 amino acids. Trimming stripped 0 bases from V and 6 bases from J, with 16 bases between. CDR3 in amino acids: CASSLASEPAVDTQYF. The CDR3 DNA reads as TGTGCCAGCAGCTTAGCGTCGGAGCCTGCGGTGGATACGCAGTATTTT.